A selection of T cell receptor beta chains follows, all from one sample in a study of human T cells and chemical hapten exposure. One entry per CDR3 protein results from TCRdb running MiXCR on the RACE reads. The sample includes a few hundred thousand distinct CDR3 sequences, just under 6.5% of them seen just once. The sequencing used whole blood, collected in connection with sensitization to the hapten diphenylcyclopropenone (DPC). These receptors originate from a woman aged 18-29 years with alopecia areata. Some clones in this sample may be carry-over from other donors' samples. The CDR3 runs from the conserved cysteine through the conserved F or W. The D gene is left open where the match is weak. Size is stated for part of the rows, as once, few or many counts, or as a class when the clone is expanded.

d_call: NA; clone_size: many; j_call: TRBJ2-5; v_call: TRBV7-6; cdr3_nt: TGTGCCAGCAGCTCGAGGGAGACCCAGTACTTC; cdr3_aa: CASSSRETQYF
d_call: NA; clone_size: NA; j_call: TRBJ2-1; v_call: TRBV20-1; cdr3_nt: TGCAGTGCTAGACAGGGTTTTAGCCAGTTCTTC; cdr3_aa: CSARQGFSQFF
d_call: NA; clone_size: NA; j_call: TRBJ2-7; v_call: TRBV4-3; cdr3_nt: TGCGCCAGCAGCCGCCGCCCGTGGGACATTCTTCGTTACGAGCAGTACTTC; cdr3_aa: CASSRRPWDILRYEQYF
d_call: NA; clone_size: NA; j_call: TRBJ1-2; v_call: TRBV7-9; cdr3_nt: TGTGCCAGCAGACCCGACAACATACGCTACACCTTC; cdr3_aa: CASRPDNIRYTF
d_call: NA; clone_size: many; j_call: TRBJ1-2; v_call: TRBV4-3; cdr3_nt: TGCGCCAGCAGCCAAGATTTGGTAGAGGGACACTATGGCTACACCTTC; cdr3_aa: CASSQDLVEGHYGYTF
d_call: NA; clone_size: few; j_call: TRBJ1-1; v_call: TRBV6-1; cdr3_nt: TGTGCCAGCAGTGAGCAGGTGACGAACACTGAAGCTTTCTTT; cdr3_aa: CASSEQVTNTEAFF
d_call: NA; clone_size: NA; j_call: TRBJ2-3; v_call: TRBV7-6; cdr3_nt: TGTGCCAGCAGCACCCTTACAGATACGCAGTATTTT; cdr3_aa: CASSTLTDTQYF
d_call: NA; clone_size: many; j_call: TRBJ1-6; v_call: TRBV6-5; cdr3_nt: TGTGCCAGCAGTTACGGGAGAGATTCACCCCTCCACTTT; cdr3_aa: CASSYGRDSPLHF
d_call: TRBD2; clone_size: many; j_call: TRBJ2-5; v_call: TRBV4-3; cdr3_nt: TGCGCCAGCAGCCAAGATTTGCCGGGAGGAGAGACCCAGTACTTC; cdr3_aa: CASSQDLPGGETQYF
d_call: NA; clone_size: few; j_call: TRBJ1-2; v_call: TRBV18; cdr3_nt: TGTGCCAGCTCACCACTGGAGGGAACGGACTATGGCTACACCTTC; cdr3_aa: CASSPLEGTDYGYTF
d_call: NA; clone_size: many; j_call: TRBJ1-1; v_call: TRBV4-3; cdr3_nt: TGCGCCAGCAGCCAAGATTCTGACAGTAACACTGAAGCTTTCTTT; cdr3_aa: CASSQDSDSNTEAFF
d_call: NA; clone_size: NA; j_call: TRBJ1-1; v_call: TRBV6-2/TRBV6-3; cdr3_nt: TGTGCCAGCTCATACTTCAGGGGCCCTGAAGCTTTCTTT; cdr3_aa: CASSYFRGPEAFF
d_call: NA; clone_size: many; j_call: TRBJ1-2; v_call: TRBV3-1; cdr3_nt: TGTGCCAGCAGCCAAGGAGCCGGGACTCCGGACGGAGGCTACACCTTC; cdr3_aa: CASSQGAGTPDGGYTF
d_call: TRBD1; clone_size: NA; j_call: TRBJ2-7; v_call: TRBV4-1; cdr3_nt: TGCGCCAGCAGCCAAGAAGGTACAGGGGGCTCCTACGAGCAGTACTTC; cdr3_aa: CASSQEGTGGSYEQYF
d_call: NA; clone_size: NA; j_call: TRBJ2-7; v_call: TRBV3-1; cdr3_nt: TGTGCCAGCAGCCAAGGTGTAAGGGGGGCCCCCTACGAGCAGTACTTC; cdr3_aa: CASSQGVRGAPYEQYF
d_call: NA; clone_size: few; j_call: TRBJ1-2; v_call: TRBV12-5; cdr3_nt: TGTGCTAGTGGTTTGGAACAGGGCGGCTATGGCTACACCTTC; cdr3_aa: CASGLEQGGYGYTF
d_call: NA; clone_size: NA; j_call: TRBJ2-1; v_call: TRBV5-1; cdr3_nt: TGCGCCAGCAGCTTTACTGGTGAGGGGTTGGAGCAGTTCTTC; cdr3_aa: CASSFTGEGLEQFF
d_call: NA; clone_size: many; j_call: TRBJ2-3; v_call: TRBV5-1; cdr3_nt: TGCGCCAGCAGTGCGGGACAGATGATCACAGATACGCAGTATTTT; cdr3_aa: CASSAGQMITDTQYF
d_call: NA; clone_size: NA; j_call: TRBJ2-1; v_call: TRBV7-2; cdr3_nt: TGTGCCAGCAGCTTACTCTCCAAGAGGCACAATGAGCAGTTCTTC; cdr3_aa: CASSLLSKRHNEQFF
d_call: NA; clone_size: many; j_call: TRBJ2-2; v_call: TRBV27; cdr3_nt: TGTGCCAGCAGTTTACTTAACACCGGGGAGCTGTTTTTT; cdr3_aa: CASSLLNTGELFF
d_call: NA; clone_size: many; j_call: TRBJ1-1; v_call: TRBV6-2/TRBV6-3; cdr3_nt: TGTGCCAGCAACCCCGCGGGACAACGGGGAGGAGTGGTCAACAGAAACACTGAAGCTTTCTTT; cdr3_aa: CASNPAGQRGGVVNRNTEAFF
d_call: NA; clone_size: NA; j_call: TRBJ2-3; v_call: TRBV7-2; cdr3_nt: TGTGCCAGCAGTCCTGGTACGCTGAGCACAGATACGCAGTATTTT; cdr3_aa: CASSPGTLSTDTQYF
d_call: NA; clone_size: many; j_call: TRBJ1-2; v_call: TRBV5-1; cdr3_nt: TGCGCCAGCAGCCCGGACAGTTTCTATGGCTACACCTTC; cdr3_aa: CASSPDSFYGYTF
d_call: NA; clone_size: NA; j_call: TRBJ2-3; v_call: TRBV6-2/TRBV6-3; cdr3_nt: TGTGCCAGCAGTTATGGCGGAGTTACTAGCACAGATACGCAGTATTTT; cdr3_aa: CASSYGGVTSTDTQYF
d_call: NA; clone_size: few; j_call: TRBJ1-2; v_call: TRBV6-2/TRBV6-3; cdr3_nt: TGTGCCAGCAGTTGGAGCGCGCCCGGCGGCTACACCTTC; cdr3_aa: CASSWSAPGGYTF
d_call: TRBD1; clone_size: NA; j_call: TRBJ1-2; v_call: TRBV7-6; cdr3_nt: TGTGCCAGCAGCTTAGCCGACAGGGTAGGAGGCTATGGCTACACCTTC; cdr3_aa: CASSLADRVGGYGYTF
d_call: TRBD2; clone_size: few; j_call: TRBJ2-3; v_call: TRBV4-2; cdr3_nt: TGTGCCAGCAGCCTTCGCGCGGGACTAGCGGCTCCTAGCACAGATACGCAGTATTTT; cdr3_aa: CASSLRAGLAAPSTDTQYF
d_call: TRBD2; clone_size: NA; j_call: TRBJ2-3; v_call: TRBV7-3; cdr3_nt: TGTGCCAGCAGCGATGAACCGGGGGGTAGGCAGTATTTT; cdr3_aa: CASSDEPGGRQYF
d_call: NA; clone_size: many; j_call: TRBJ1-6; v_call: TRBV6-1; cdr3_nt: TGTGCCAGCAGTGAAGCCCAGGTAGATTCACCCCTCCACTTT; cdr3_aa: CASSEAQVDSPLHF
d_call: NA; clone_size: few; j_call: TRBJ2-5; v_call: TRBV5-1; cdr3_nt: TGCGCCAGCAGCCAACAGGTCAGCCAAGAGACCCAGTACTTC; cdr3_aa: CASSQQVSQETQYF
d_call: TRBD1; clone_size: many; j_call: TRBJ1-1; v_call: TRBV18; cdr3_nt: TGTGCCAGCTCACCAACCGGGACAGGGGGCACTGAAGCTTTCTTT; cdr3_aa: CASSPTGTGGTEAFF
d_call: NA; clone_size: many; j_call: TRBJ1-1; v_call: TRBV20-1; cdr3_nt: TGCAGTGCTAGAGCATCAGGGTTTGACACTGAAGCTTTCTTT; cdr3_aa: CSARASGFDTEAFF
d_call: NA; clone_size: few; j_call: TRBJ1-2; v_call: TRBV28; cdr3_nt: TGTGCCACCACCTTGGGGGGGGCGGCGGCCTATGGCTACACCTTC; cdr3_aa: CATTLGGAAAYGYTF
d_call: TRBD1; clone_size: many; j_call: TRBJ2-1; v_call: TRBV28; cdr3_nt: TGTGCCAGCACCTCTCCGGGACAGGGCTACAATGAGCAGTTCTTC; cdr3_aa: CASTSPGQGYNEQFF
d_call: NA; clone_size: NA; j_call: TRBJ2-1; v_call: TRBV7-9; cdr3_nt: TGTGCCAGCAGCCCCGACTTTAGCTCCTACAATGAGCAGTTCTTC; cdr3_aa: CASSPDFSSYNEQFF
d_call: NA; clone_size: NA; j_call: TRBJ2-5; v_call: TRBV3-1; cdr3_nt: TGTGCCAGCAGCCGGAAGATGACACAAGAGACCCAGTACTTC; cdr3_aa: CASSRKMTQETQYF
d_call: TRBD1; clone_size: many; j_call: TRBJ1-2; v_call: TRBV4-1; cdr3_nt: TGCGCCAGCAGCCAGGGACAGGGGGCTCCGGATGGCTACACCTTC; cdr3_aa: CASSQGQGAPDGYTF
d_call: NA; clone_size: many; j_call: TRBJ1-1; v_call: TRBV18; cdr3_nt: TGTGCCAGCTCACCACGTAGAGGAGGGCGTGAAATTGACACTGAAGCTTTCTTT; cdr3_aa: CASSPRRGGREIDTEAFF
d_call: NA; clone_size: few; j_call: TRBJ1-2; v_call: TRBV2; cdr3_nt: TGTGCCAGCAGTGACGGACAGTCCTATGGCTACACCTTC; cdr3_aa: CASSDGQSYGYTF
d_call: NA; clone_size: many; j_call: TRBJ1-1; v_call: TRBV12-3/TRBV12-4; cdr3_nt: TGTGCCAGCAGTTTTAAAGGGGGAGAGGAAGCTTTCTTT; cdr3_aa: CASSFKGGEEAFF
d_call: NA; clone_size: many; j_call: TRBJ1-5; v_call: TRBV20-1; cdr3_nt: TGCAGTGCTAGAGACGGGGGTCCCCGCAATCAGCCCCAGCATTTT; cdr3_aa: CSARDGGPRNQPQHF
d_call: TRBD1; clone_size: few; j_call: TRBJ1-6; v_call: TRBV6-2/TRBV6-3; cdr3_nt: TGTGCCAGCAGCGGACAGGCTTGGTCCTATAATTCACCCCTCCACTTT; cdr3_aa: CASSGQAWSYNSPLHF
d_call: NA; clone_size: few; j_call: TRBJ1-6; v_call: TRBV20-1; cdr3_nt: TGCAGTGCTAGGACTAACCGGGACCGCCGGAGCTCCTATAATTCACCCCTCCACTTT; cdr3_aa: CSARTNRDRRSSYNSPLHF
d_call: TRBD1; clone_size: NA; j_call: TRBJ1-2; v_call: TRBV3-1; cdr3_nt: TGTGCCAGCAGCCTTTCACAGGGGAATGGCTACACCTTC; cdr3_aa: CASSLSQGNGYTF
d_call: TRBD2; clone_size: few; j_call: TRBJ2-3; v_call: TRBV15; cdr3_nt: TGTGCCACCAGCAGAGCCTTCGGAAGTCTAGCGGGGGGTAGGACAGATACGCAGTATTTT; cdr3_aa: CATSRAFGSLAGGRTDTQYF
d_call: TRBD2; clone_size: few; j_call: TRBJ2-1; v_call: TRBV7-9; cdr3_nt: TGTGCCAGCAGCTCGTTAGCGGGGGGCCCCCACAATGAGCAGTTCTTC; cdr3_aa: CASSSLAGGPHNEQFF
d_call: TRBD2; clone_size: few; j_call: TRBJ2-1; v_call: TRBV4-3; cdr3_nt: TGCGCCAGCAGCCAAGATAGTCTAGCGGGCACCCTCCGGTTCTTC; cdr3_aa: CASSQDSLAGTLRFF
d_call: NA; clone_size: many; j_call: TRBJ2-7; v_call: TRBV6-5; cdr3_nt: TGTGCCAGCAGTTACGGGACGAGGGGTACCTACGAGCAGTACTTC; cdr3_aa: CASSYGTRGTYEQYF